The 20 T cell receptor beta chains given below trace back to one sample, sequenced in a study of blood T cell repertoires in COVID-19. Sequencing was performed with immunoSEQ multiplex PCR; in TCRdb, only in-frame clones are kept and a portion is missing. The repertoire consists of 95,000 to 100,000 clones, with approximately 80% occurring once and the leading ten covering 10%. Sequenced input: peripheral blood. The receptors derive from a man aged 70-80 years with acute or convalescent COVID-19.

V usage is TRBV3-1 (or the pseudogene TRBV3-2) and J usage is TRBJ2-3; TRBD2 agrees at 10 bases. The germline V gene has CDR1 LGHDT and CDR2 YNNKEL (reference sequence). CDR3 length: 15 residues. J lost 4 bases, V lost 4 bases, and 5 bases had no gene match. The CDR3 protein is CASSRSGGAADTQYF. The DNA for the CDR3 is TGTGCCAGCAGCCGGAGCGGGGGGGCCGCAGATACGCAGTATTTT.

The rearrangement links TRBV7-3 to TRBJ1-1; tentatively, D is TRBD1 (5 bases). In germline, CDR1 is SGHTA, CDR2 FQGTGA. V was pared by 5 bases and J by 6 bases, with 16 bases between. This CDR3 spans 14 amino acids. CDR3 protein: CASSLGGTLAEAFF. The DNA of the CDR3 is TGTGCCAGCAGCCTGGGCGGGACTCTCGCTGAAGCTTTCTTT.

This chain connects TRBV7-8 to TRBJ2-1; no reliable D call. The CDR3 extends over 14 amino acids. Germline CDR1 SGHVS, CDR2 FQNEAQ. The V end was cut by 5 bases, the J end by 5 bases, with 13 bases between. The CDR3 region is CASSPTRENNEQFF. Written as DNA, the CDR3 is TGTGCCAGCAGCCCTACGAGAGAAAACAATGAGCAGTTCTTC. Full variable domain (missing parts from reference TRBV7-8 and TRBJ2-1): GAGVSQSPRYKVAKRGQDVALRCDPISGHVSLFWYQQALGQGPEFLTYFQNEAQLDKSGLPSDRFFAERPEGSVSTLKIQRTQQEDSAVYLCASSPTRENNEQFFGPGTRLTVL.

This clone was counted only a few times. The V gene is TRBV5-1, the J gene TRBJ1-5, with D perhaps TRBD1 (5 bases). V lost 5 bases and J 6 bases, leaving 18 bases between the germline ends. The CDR3 covers 15 residues. Germline V gives CDR1 SGHRS, CDR2 YFSETQ. CDR3 nucleotides: TGCGCCAGCAGGACGACTGGGGCGGAGGGTCAGCCCCAGCATTTT. Protein product: CASRTTGAEGQPQHF.

This clone was observed a few times. This rearrangement joins TRBV7-3 to TRBJ2-1; possible D gene TRBD2, 5 bases. CDR1 and CDR2 from the germline V gene are SGHTA and FQGTGA. The V and J ends lost 5 bases and 7 bases respectively, with 12 bases between them. This CDR3 has 13 residues. The CDR3 DNA reads as TGTGCCAGCAGCGCTGAAACTAGGAATGAGCAGTTCTTC. Translated, it gives CASSAETRNEQFF.

The CDR3 DNA is TGTGCCAGCAGTGACGATAACGGTGGAGGAGGAGATACGCAGTATTTT. Amino acids: CASSDDNGGGGDTQYF. The gene calls are TRBV6-4 and TRBJ2-3; weak D call: TRBD2 (5 bases). The V end lost 2 bases, the J end lost 5 bases, and 17 bases lay between the germline ends. Per germline, CDR1 MRHNA and CDR2 SNTAGT. The CDR3 is made up of 16 amino acids.

This chain joins TRBV30 and TRBJ2-2; D may be TRBD2 (5 bases). V was pared by 0 bases and J by 2 bases, with 13 bases between. Germline-derived CDR1 and CDR2 are GTSNPN and SVGIG (reference sequence). The CDR3 contains 16 residues. CDR3 protein: CAWSVLEVGNTGELFF. CDR3 bases: TGTGCCTGGAGTGTACTAGAGGTTGGTAACACCGGGGAGCTGTTTTTT.

This clone was recorded a few times. The rearrangement joins TRBV4-3 to TRBJ2-1, with 10 bases aligning to TRBD2. The CDR3 runs 14 residues. Losses at the gene ends were 0 bases for V and 9 bases for J; bases not matched to a gene: 2. Germline V gene sequence: CDR1 LGHNA, CDR2 YSLEER. CDR3 nucleotides: TGCGCCAGCAGCCAAGACGAGCGGGGGGGTGAGCAGTTCTTC. Its protein is CASSQDERGGEQFF.

The rearrangement links TRBV28 to TRBJ2-1; 7 nucleotides match TRBD2. The ends lost 8 bases at V and 2 bases at J; junction bases unmatched: 6. Germline V gives CDR1 MDHEN, CDR2 SYDVKM. CDR3 length equals 14 residues. The CDR3 DNA reads as TGTGCCAGCTTCTCGGGGGGACCCTACAATGAGCAGTTCTTC. It translates to CASFSGGPYNEQFF.

CDR3 region: CSVDRTSGTDTQYF. The CDR3 DNA is TGCAGCGTCGACAGGACTAGCGGCACAGATACGCAGTATTTT. V is TRBV29-1 and J is TRBJ2-3, with TRBD2 matching 9 bases. V dropped 6 bases and J dropped 1; count of bases not matched to a gene: 5. The CDR3 contains 14 residues. Per the germline V gene, CDR1 is SQVTM and CDR2 is ANQGSEA.

This sequence joins TRBV6-1 and TRBJ2-7; TRBD2 aligns across 8 bases. Germline V gives CDR1 MNHNS, CDR2 SASEGT. This CDR3 comprises 16 residues. The V gene end was trimmed by 2 bases and the J gene end by 6 bases; junction bases not matched to a gene: 12. In DNA form, the CDR3 reads TGTGCCAGCAGTGAAAGGTCGCGGGGGGCCGATATCGAGCAGTACTTC. Amino acids: CASSERSRGADIEQYF.

This chain links TRBV29-1 with TRBJ2-7; 8 bases are shared with TRBD2. This CDR3 contains 16 residues. V shed 6 bases and J 2 bases; nucleotides not matched to a gene: 15. Per germline, CDR1 SQVTM and CDR2 ANQGSEA. CDR3 sequence: CSVEGTSSGSPYEQYF. The CDR3 coding sequence is TGCAGCGTCGAGGGAACCTCCAGCGGGAGTCCCTACGAGCAGTACTTC.

Regarding this clone: The junction does not match germline at one end; this may be a read error. The gene calls are TRBV7-7 and TRBJ1-4; D call uncertain. The CDR3 consists of 14 residues. CDR1 is SSHAT and CDR2 is FNYEAQ in the germline V gene (reference sequence). The CDR3 protein is CASSQDGSSEKLFF. In nucleotides, the CDR3 is TGTGCTAGCAGCCAGGACGGGAGTTCTGAAAAACTGTTTTTT.

This chain uses TRBV30 with TRBJ2-3; D is unresolved. Trimming removed 2 bases at V and 4 bases at J, with 10 bases between. In germline, CDR1 is GTSNPN, CDR2 SVGIG (reference sequence). The CDR3 spans 13 residues. The CDR3 here is CAWSRHQADTQYF. DNA of the CDR3: TGTGCCTGGAGTCGTCATCAGGCAGATACGCAGTATTTT. The full variable domain, with the rest looked up from reference TRBV30 and TRBJ2-3, is SQTIHQWPATLVQPVGSPLSLECTVEGTSNPNLYWYRQAAGRGLQLLFYSVGIGQISSEVPQNLSASRPQDRQFILSSKKLLLSDSGFYLCAWSRHQADTQYFGPGTRLTVL.

The rearrangement joins TRBV7-3 to TRBJ2-2; the match to TRBD2 covers 8 bases. This CDR3 spans 16 amino acids. The germline gives CDR1 SGHTA, CDR2 FQGTGA. V lost 2 bases to trimming and J lost 4 bases; unmatched junction nucleotides: 6. The CDR3 DNA sequence: TGTGCCAGCAGCTTACTATCCGGGAGGGGCACCGGGGAGCTGTTTTTT. Translating it yields CASSLLSGRGTGELFF.

The chain uses TRBV18 and TRBJ1-5; the D is unclear. V was cut by 6 bases and J by 6 bases, with 15 bases left in between. Germline CDR1 and CDR2: KGHSH and LQKENI. The CDR3 is 14 residues long. The CDR3 here is CASSLGERFQPQHF. The CDR3 DNA sequence: TGTGCCAGCTCCCTTGGTGAGAGGTTTCAGCCCCAGCATTTT.

The CDR3 loop is CASRDSITDTQYF. CDR3 sequence (DNA): TGTGCCAGCAGGGACAGCATCACAGATACGCAGTATTTT. The chain links TRBV6-5 to TRBJ2-3; D is perhaps TRBD1 (6 bases). This CDR3 has 13 residues. Trimming removed 6 bases from V and 2 bases from J, with 9 bases in between. Germline V gene lookup returns CDR1 MNHEY and CDR2 SVGAGI.

The chain combines TRBV4-1 with TRBJ1-4; 11 bases match TRBD1. The V and J ends lost 4 bases and 1 base, in that order; junction bases with no gene match: 8. Germline assignment: CDR1 MGHRA and CDR2 YSYEKL. The CDR3 runs to 18 residues. CDR3 loop: CASSLTGQGVGTNEKLFF. DNA for the CDR3: TGCGCCAGCAGCCTAACGGGACAGGGGGTTGGAACTAATGAAAAACTGTTTTTT.

The CDR3 spells CASSLWQLTTEAFF. The CDR3 coding sequence is TGTGCCAGCAGCTTATGGCAACTAACCACTGAAGCTTTCTTT. This rearrangement joins TRBV5-5 to TRBJ1-1; D is unresolved. The germline V gene has CDR1 SGHKS and CDR2 YYEKEE (reference sequence). The CDR3 consists of 14 residues. The germline V and J ends were trimmed by 2 bases and 4 bases, with 12 bases remaining between them.

The chain uses TRBV2 and TRBJ2-7; 10 bases are shared with TRBD2. CDR3 length: 19 amino acids. CDR1 is SNHLY, CDR2 FYNNEI, per germline. Germline trimming cut 7 bases from V and 3 bases from J; bases unmatched to any gene: 21. The CDR3 sequence is CASIPLGLAVGTSVYEQYF. DNA of the CDR3: TGTGCCAGCATTCCCCTGGGACTGGCCGTCGGGACTAGCGTCTACGAGCAGTACTTC.